This entry lists 17 T cell receptor beta chains sequenced from one sample in a study of T-cell memory formation after mild COVID-19. From the 5' RACE reads, TCRdb called clonotypes with MiXCR, one entry per CDR3 protein. The sample records hundreds of thousands of distinct CDR3 sequences, under 20% being singletons. Source material: PBMCs or a T cell subset sorted from them (not recorded which). The receptors stem from an adult woman who had mild COVID-19 (a few samples of this study predate the infection). Cell type and time point are not known.

This clonotype showed up just a few times. The rearrangement links TRBV7-2 to TRBJ1-1; D uncertain. Trimming left V 3 bases short and J 1 base short, with 9 bases between. The CDR3 loop spans 14 amino acids. Germline loops: CDR1 SGHTA, CDR2 FQGNSA. In DNA, the CDR3 is TGTGCCAGCAGCTTTCTCTGGTCGAACACTGAAGCTTTCTTT. Translating gives CASSFLWSNTEAFF.

The V and J genes are TRBV7-3 and TRBJ2-3; TRBD2 matches at 8 bases. V gave up 2 bases and J gave up 4 bases; unmatched junction bases: 8. CDR1 and CDR2 (germline): SGHTA, FQGTGA. The CDR3 is made up of 16 amino acids. CDR3 amino acids: CASSLGAGDSADTQYF. The CDR3 DNA reads TGTGCCAGCAGCTTAGGAGCGGGAGACTCTGCAGATACGCAGTATTTT.

This chain connects TRBV12-3 or TRBV12-4 to TRBJ2-7; perhaps TRBD1 as D (6 bases). The CDR3 has 17 residues. Between the trimmed V and J ends, which lost 6 bases and 0 bases, there was a span of 21 bases. The CDR3 loop is CASSRLGWGLRSYEQYF. CDR3 nucleotide sequence: TGTGCCAGCAGCCGTCTTGGGTGGGGGCTACGCTCCTACGAGCAGTACTTC.

CDR3 bases: TGTGCCACCAGCAGAGATGGGACAGGGGACATGAACACTGAAGCTTTCTTT. It encodes CATSRDGTGDMNTEAFF. The rearrangement joins TRBV15 to TRBJ1-1; 10 nucleotides line up with TRBD1. V lost 0 bases, J lost 0 bases, and 4 bases stayed unmatched. CDR1 is LNHNV, CDR2 YYDKDF, per germline (reference sequence). The CDR3 is 17 residues long.

This clonotype was picked up a small number of times. The chain carries TRBV19 and TRBJ1-4; maybe TRBD1 (6 bases). Germline V gene lookup returns CDR1 LNHDA and CDR2 SQIVND (reference sequence). The CDR3 has 15 residues. V shed 7 bases and J shed 4 bases, with 16 bases lying between them. The CDR3 is CASTDPGQDNEKLFF. CDR3 bases: TGTGCCAGTACTGACCCGGGACAAGATAATGAAAAACTGTTTTTT.

This clonotype was observed a few times. The rearrangement uses TRBV7-6 and TRBJ2-3; D is ambiguous. The CDR3 totals 15 residues. The germline V and J ends were trimmed by 5 bases and 1 base, with 13 bases remaining between them. From germline, CDR1 is SGHVS and CDR2 FNYEAQ. CDR3: CASSPRSGGTDTQYF. In nucleotides, the CDR3 is TGTGCCAGCAGCCCCCGGAGTGGTGGCACAGATACGCAGTATTTT.

Written as DNA, the CDR3 is TGTGCCAGCAGCTTCATCGGGCCTTTAAAGGAAAAACTGTTTTTT. Translation gives CASSFIGPLKEKLFF. V is TRBV7-9 and J is TRBJ1-4; D remains unclear. Germline CDR1 is SEHNR and CDR2 is FQNEAQ (reference sequence). Trimming left V 3 bases short and J 8 bases short, with 16 bases between. The CDR3 has 15 residues.

This clonotype was observed a handful of times. The J gene is TRBJ2-1, the V gene TRBV6-1, with 9 bases identical to TRBD1. The CDR3 sequence is 13 residues long. J lost 15 bases, V lost 6 bases, and 12 bases had no gene match. Germline CDR1 and CDR2: MNHNS and SASEGT. The CDR3 DNA reads as TGTGCCAGCAGCCGGGCGTGGGACAGGGACACGTTCTTC. This gives the protein CASSRAWDRDTFF.

This clonotype was recorded a few times. V is TRBV14 and J is TRBJ2-5; TRBD1 agrees at 10 bases. Germline V CDR1 and CDR2: SGHDN, FVKESK. V shed 4 bases and J 5 bases; nucleotides not matched to a gene: 7. This CDR3 has 15 residues. The CDR3 DNA follows: TGTGCCAGCAGCCCCCGGGACAGGGGTTGGGAGACCCAGTACTTC. It codes for CASSPRDRGWETQYF.

The chain recombines TRBV4-1 with TRBJ2-2; D gene unclear. The germline CDR1 and CDR2 sequences are MGHRA and YSYEKL. Trimming removed 0 bases from V and 2 bases from J, with 13 bases in between. The CDR3 spans 17 residues. The CDR3 DNA is TGCGCCAGCAGCCAAGAAATCACCGATGTAAACACCGGGGAGCTGTTTTTT. Protein product: CASSQEITDVNTGELFF.

V gene TRBV24-1 combines with J gene TRBJ1-5; D is possibly TRBD1 (5 bases). V was pared by 3 bases and J by 1 base, with 6 bases between. This CDR3 contains 14 residues. In germline, CDR1 is KGHDR, CDR2 SFDVKD. The CDR3 DNA reads as TGTGCCACCAGTGATCGGGACAGCAATCAGCCCCAGCATTTT. Amino acid sequence: CATSDRDSNQPQHF.

This clonotype was observed a few times. This chain links TRBV4-1 with TRBJ2-1, with D perhaps TRBD2 (5 bases). Trimming pared 0 bases from V and 7 bases from J, leaving 10 bases between. This CDR3 is built from 14 residues. The germline CDR1 and CDR2 sequences are MGHRA and YSYEKL. CDR3 residues: CASSQDGTGNEQFF. CDR3 in DNA: TGCGCCAGCAGCCAAGATGGTACGGGAAATGAGCAGTTCTTC.

V and J are TRBV19 and TRBJ2-7, with TRBD1 matching over 9 bases. J was trimmed by 4 bases and V by 2 bases; bases with no gene match: 6. Germline V gene lookup returns CDR1 LNHDA and CDR2 SQIVND (reference sequence). The CDR3 runs 15 residues. The CDR3 is CASSILGQGLYEQYF. In DNA, the CDR3 is TGTGCCAGTAGTATACTGGGACAGGGATTATACGAGCAGTACTTC.

Ten or more counts support this clonotype. The genes are TRBV7-9 and TRBJ1-3; no clear D gene. The CDR3 runs to 16 residues. Per the germline V gene, CDR1 is SEHNR and CDR2 is FQNEAQ (reference sequence). With 5 bases removed from V and 0 bases from J, the gap between germline ends came to 14 bases. The CDR3, as DNA: TGTGCCAGCAGCGAAAAAAGACGGGTCTCTGGAAACACCATATATTTT. Translation gives CASSEKRRVSGNTIYF.

This clonotype has a count of ten or more. The rearrangement joins TRBV2 to TRBJ1-2, with D maybe TRBD1 (5 bases). The CDR3 is 13 amino acids. CDR1 is SNHLY, CDR2 FYNNEI, per germline. V lost 4 bases to trimming and J lost 2 bases, with 8 bases between them. The CDR3 nucleotides are TGTGCCAGCAGTGTGGCAGGGAACTATGGCTACACCTTC. It translates to CASSVAGNYGYTF.

This chain uses TRBV29-1 with TRBJ2-7; D is uncertain. The ends were cut back, 4 bases at V and 3 bases at J, with 13 bases in the middle. Germline CDR1 SQVTM, CDR2 ANQGSEA. The CDR3 is made up of 13 amino acids. CDR3 loop: CSVGTSELYEQYF. CDR3 bases: TGCAGCGTTGGAACGTCGGAGCTCTACGAGCAGTACTTC.

This chain links TRBV7-8 with TRBJ1-4; D is ambiguous. There are 15 residues in the CDR3. V shed 5 bases and J shed 6 bases, with 16 bases lying between them. CDR1 SGHVS and CDR2 FQNEAQ come from the germline V gene. The CDR3 bases are TGTGCCAGCAGCCCTTCAAGGGCTTATGATGAAAAACTGTTTTTT. It is translated as CASSPSRAYDEKLFF.